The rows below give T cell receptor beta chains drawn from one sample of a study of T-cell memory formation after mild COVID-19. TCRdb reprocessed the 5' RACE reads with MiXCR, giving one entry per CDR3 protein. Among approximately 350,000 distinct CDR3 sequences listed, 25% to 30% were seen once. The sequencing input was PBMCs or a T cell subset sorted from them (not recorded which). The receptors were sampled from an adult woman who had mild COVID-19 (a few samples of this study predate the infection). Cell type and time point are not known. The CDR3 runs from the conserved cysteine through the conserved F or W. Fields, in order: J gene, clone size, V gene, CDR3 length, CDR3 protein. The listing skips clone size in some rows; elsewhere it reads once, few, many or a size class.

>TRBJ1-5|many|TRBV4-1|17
CASSQAPYRGVNQPQHF
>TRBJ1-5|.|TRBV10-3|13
CAISGQGDQPQHF
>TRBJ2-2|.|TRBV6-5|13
CASGQGETGELFF
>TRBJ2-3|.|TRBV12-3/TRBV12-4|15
CASSLRHSLADTQYF
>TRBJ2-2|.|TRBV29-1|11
CSVEDTGELFF
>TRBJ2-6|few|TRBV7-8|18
CASSLRLAGSSGANVLTF
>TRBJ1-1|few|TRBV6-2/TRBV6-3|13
CASSYILNTEAFF
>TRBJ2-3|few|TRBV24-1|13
CATSGLPRDTQYF
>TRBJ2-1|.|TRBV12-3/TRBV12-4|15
CASSPQRGAYNEQFF
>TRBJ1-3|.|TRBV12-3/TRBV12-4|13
CASGRNSGNTIYF
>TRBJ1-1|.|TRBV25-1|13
CASSEWSDSKAFF
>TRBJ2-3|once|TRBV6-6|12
CAVLSGADTQYF
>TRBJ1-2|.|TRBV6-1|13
CASSAYRANGYTF
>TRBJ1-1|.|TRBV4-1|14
CASSPSRLNTEAFF
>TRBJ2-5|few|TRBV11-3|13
CASSLSQGETQYF
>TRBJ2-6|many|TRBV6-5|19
CASSSQRTGIISGANVLTF
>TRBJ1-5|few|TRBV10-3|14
CATGQGSGNQPQHF
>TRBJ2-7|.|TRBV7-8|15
CASSLGTGLTYEQYF
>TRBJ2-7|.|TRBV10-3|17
CAISEPGRQALSYEQYF
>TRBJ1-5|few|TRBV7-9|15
CASSLVHDSNQPQHF
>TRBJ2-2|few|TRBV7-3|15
CASSLEGADTGELFF
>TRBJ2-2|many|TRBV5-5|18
CASSYAPGLATNTGELFF
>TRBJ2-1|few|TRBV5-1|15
CASSLRQGELGEQFF
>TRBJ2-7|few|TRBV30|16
CAWSVPLGTLPYEQYF
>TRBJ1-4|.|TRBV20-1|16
CSARDPRDPGTEKLFF
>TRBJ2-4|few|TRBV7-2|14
CASSFGTSGHIQYF
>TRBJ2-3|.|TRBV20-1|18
CSATGLAGEIGFTDTQYF
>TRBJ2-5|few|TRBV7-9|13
CASSWTSDETQYF
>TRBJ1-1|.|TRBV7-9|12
CASSLMGTEAFF
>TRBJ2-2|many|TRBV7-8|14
CASSPDRNTGELFF
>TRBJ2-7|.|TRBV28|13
CASRVGTEYEQYF
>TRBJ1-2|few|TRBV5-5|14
CASRSGSSQYGYTF
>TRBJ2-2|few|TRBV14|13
CASSQGNTGELFF
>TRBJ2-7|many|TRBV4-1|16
CASSQPGTGGAYEQYF
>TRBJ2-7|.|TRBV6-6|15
CASSRPYDSGYEQYF
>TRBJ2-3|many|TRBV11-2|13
CASSLTVGDTQYF
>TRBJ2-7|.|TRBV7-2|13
CASRSGPAYEQYF
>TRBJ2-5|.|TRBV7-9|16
CASRDPGTSNSETQYF
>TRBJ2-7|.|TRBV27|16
CASSPGQGAPTYEQYF
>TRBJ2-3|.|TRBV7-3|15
CASSLIGGTTDTQYF
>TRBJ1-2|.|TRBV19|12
CASSIIRYGYTF
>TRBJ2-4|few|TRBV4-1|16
CASSHLAGTGENIQYF
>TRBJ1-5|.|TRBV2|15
CASSGRTGFKQPQHF
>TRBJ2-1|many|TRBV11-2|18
CASSLDIRLAGDNNEQFF
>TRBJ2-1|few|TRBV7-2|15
CASSQDRGWGNEQFF
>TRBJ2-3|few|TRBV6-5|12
CASSYGPDTQYF
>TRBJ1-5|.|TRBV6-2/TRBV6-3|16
CASRDRDRGGSQPQHF
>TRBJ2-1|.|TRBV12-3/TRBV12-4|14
CASTRGQWGNEQFF
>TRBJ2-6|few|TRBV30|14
CAWSMDSGANVLTF
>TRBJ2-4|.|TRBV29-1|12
CSVRQGGNIQYF
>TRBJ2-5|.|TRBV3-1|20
CASSRTSGRVGPGIRETQYF
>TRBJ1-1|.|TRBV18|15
CASSPLVDPDTEAFF
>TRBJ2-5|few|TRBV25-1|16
CASSEYRTGMGETQYF
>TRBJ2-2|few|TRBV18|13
CASSIGETGELFF
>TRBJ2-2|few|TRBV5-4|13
CASRRRDTGELFF
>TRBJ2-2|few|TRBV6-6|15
CASAQGHPSPKELFF
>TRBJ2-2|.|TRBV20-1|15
CSASRTGANTGELFF
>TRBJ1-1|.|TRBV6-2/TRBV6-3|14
CASSTGQGYTEAFF